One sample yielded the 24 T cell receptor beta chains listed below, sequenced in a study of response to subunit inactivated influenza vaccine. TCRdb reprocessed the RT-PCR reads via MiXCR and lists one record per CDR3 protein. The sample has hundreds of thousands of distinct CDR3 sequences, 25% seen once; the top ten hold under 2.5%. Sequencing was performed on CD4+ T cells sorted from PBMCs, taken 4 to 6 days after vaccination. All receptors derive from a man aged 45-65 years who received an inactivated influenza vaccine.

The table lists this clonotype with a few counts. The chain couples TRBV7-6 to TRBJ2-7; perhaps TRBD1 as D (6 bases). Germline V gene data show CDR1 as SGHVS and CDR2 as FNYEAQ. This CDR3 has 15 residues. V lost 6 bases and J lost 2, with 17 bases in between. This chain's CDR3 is CASSSKTGYTYEQYF. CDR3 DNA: TGTGCCAGCAGTTCGAAGACAGGCTACACCTACGAGCAGTACTTC. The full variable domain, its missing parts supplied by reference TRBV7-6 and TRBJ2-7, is GAGVSQSPRYKVTKRGQDVALRCDPISGHVSLYWYRQALGQGPEFLTYFNYEAQQDKSGLPNDRFSAERPEGSISTLTIQRTEQRDSAMYRCASSSKTGYTYEQYFGPGTRLTVT.

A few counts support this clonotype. This CDR3 is CSASTPGLTTDTQYF. The CDR3 region has the DNA TGCAGTGCTAGTACCCCGGGACTTACCACAGATACGCAGTATTTT. The rearrangement links TRBV20-1 to TRBJ2-3; a possible D gene is TRBD2 (6 bases). Germline V gene data show CDR1 as DFQATT and CDR2 as SNEGSKA (reference sequence). Trimming left V 3 bases short and J 2 bases short, with 15 bases between. The CDR3 is made up of 15 amino acids.

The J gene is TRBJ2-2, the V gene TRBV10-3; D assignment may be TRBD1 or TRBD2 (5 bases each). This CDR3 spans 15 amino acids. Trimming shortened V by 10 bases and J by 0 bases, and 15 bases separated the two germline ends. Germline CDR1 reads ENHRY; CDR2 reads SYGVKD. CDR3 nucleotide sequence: TGTGCCACCTACTCCGGGACGGCGAACACCGGGGAGCTGTTTTTT. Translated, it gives CATYSGTANTGELFF.

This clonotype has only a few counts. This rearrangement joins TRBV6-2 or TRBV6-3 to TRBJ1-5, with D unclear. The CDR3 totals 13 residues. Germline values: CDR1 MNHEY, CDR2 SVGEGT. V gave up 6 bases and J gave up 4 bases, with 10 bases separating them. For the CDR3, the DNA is TGTGCCAGCAGCCCGAAAATTAATCAGCCCCAGCATTTT. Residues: CASSPKINQPQHF.

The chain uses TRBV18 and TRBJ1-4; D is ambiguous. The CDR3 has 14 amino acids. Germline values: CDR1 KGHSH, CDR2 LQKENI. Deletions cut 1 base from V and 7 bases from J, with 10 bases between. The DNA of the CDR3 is TGTGCCAGCTCACCACGGACGCTAGGTGAAAAACTGTTTTTT. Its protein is CASSPRTLGEKLFF.

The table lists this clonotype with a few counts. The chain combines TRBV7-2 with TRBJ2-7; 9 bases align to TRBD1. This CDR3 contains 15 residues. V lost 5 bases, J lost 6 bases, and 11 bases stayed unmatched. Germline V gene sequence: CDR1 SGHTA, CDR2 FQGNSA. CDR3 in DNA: TGTGCCAGCAGCATATCCCGGGACAGGGTCGGCGAGCAGTACTTC. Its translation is CASSISRDRVGEQYF.

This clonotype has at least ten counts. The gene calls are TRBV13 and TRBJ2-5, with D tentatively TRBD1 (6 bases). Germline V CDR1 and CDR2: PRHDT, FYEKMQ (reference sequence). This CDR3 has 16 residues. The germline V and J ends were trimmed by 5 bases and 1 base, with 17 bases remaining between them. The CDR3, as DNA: TGTGCCAGCAGCGCGGGCCCACAGGGCGTCCAAGAGACCCAGTACTTC. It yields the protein CASSAGPQGVQETQYF.

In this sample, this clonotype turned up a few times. The CDR3 sequence: CASSQNTPGAGELFF. In DNA, the CDR3 is TGCGCCAGCAGCCAAAACACACCAGGGGCCGGGGAGCTGTTTTTT. The chain couples TRBV4-3 to TRBJ2-2; D may be TRBD1 (6 bases). The CDR3 runs 15 residues. Germline V CDR1 and CDR2: LGHNA, YSLEER. V shed 2 bases and J shed 6 bases, with 13 bases lying between them.

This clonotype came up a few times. This CDR3 is CASSLGPVSDTQYF. The CDR3 region has the DNA TGTGCCAGCAGCTTAGGCCCGGTCTCAGATACGCAGTATTTT. The chain recombines TRBV7-3 with TRBJ2-3; no reliable D call. Trimming pared 2 bases from V and 4 bases from J, leaving 10 bases between. From germline, CDR1 is SGHTA and CDR2 FQGTGA. There are 14 residues in the CDR3.

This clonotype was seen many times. CDR3 amino acids: CSARGLREPGDEQFF. The CDR3 nucleotides are TGCAGTGCTAGAGGGCTGCGGGAGCCCGGGGATGAGCAGTTCTTC. The chain employs TRBV20-1 and TRBJ2-1; 7 bases map to TRBD2. This CDR3 contains 15 residues. The V gene's germline CDR1 is DFQATT and CDR2 SNEGSKA (reference sequence). V gave up 1 base and J gave up 8 bases; unmatched junction bases: 11.

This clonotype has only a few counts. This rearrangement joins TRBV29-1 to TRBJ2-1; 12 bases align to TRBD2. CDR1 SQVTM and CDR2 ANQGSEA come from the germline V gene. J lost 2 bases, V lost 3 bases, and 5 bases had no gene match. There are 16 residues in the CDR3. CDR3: CSVDPTSGSTYNEQFF. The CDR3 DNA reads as TGCAGCGTTGACCCGACTAGCGGGAGTACCTACAATGAGCAGTTCTTC.

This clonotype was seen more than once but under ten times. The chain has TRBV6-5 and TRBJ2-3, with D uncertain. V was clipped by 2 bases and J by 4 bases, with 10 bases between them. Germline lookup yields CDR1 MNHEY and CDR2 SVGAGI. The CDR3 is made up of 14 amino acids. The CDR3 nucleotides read TGTGCCAGCAGTTACGCGAGGTGGGCAGATACGCAGTATTTT. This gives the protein CASSYARWADTQYF.

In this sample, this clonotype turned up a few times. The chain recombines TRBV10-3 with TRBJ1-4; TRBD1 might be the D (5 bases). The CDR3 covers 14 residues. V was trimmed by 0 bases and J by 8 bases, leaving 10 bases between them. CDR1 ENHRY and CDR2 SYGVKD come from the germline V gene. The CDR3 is CAISESSGDEKLFF. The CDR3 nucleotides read TGTGCCATCAGTGAGTCGAGTGGGGACGAAAAACTGTTTTTT.

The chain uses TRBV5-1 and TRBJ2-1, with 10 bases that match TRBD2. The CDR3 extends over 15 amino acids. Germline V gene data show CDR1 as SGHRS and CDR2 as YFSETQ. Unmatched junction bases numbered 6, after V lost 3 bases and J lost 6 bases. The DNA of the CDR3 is TGCGCCAGCAGCTCGACTAGCGGGCGGCTCAATGAGCAGTTCTTC. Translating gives CASSSTSGRLNEQFF.

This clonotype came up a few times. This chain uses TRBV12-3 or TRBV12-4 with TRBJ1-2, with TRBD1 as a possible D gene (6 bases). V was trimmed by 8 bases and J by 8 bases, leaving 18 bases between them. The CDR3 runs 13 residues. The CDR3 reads CASAPEGVGGYTF. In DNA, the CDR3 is TGTGCCAGCGCACCGGAGGGGGTCGGGGGCTACACCTTC.

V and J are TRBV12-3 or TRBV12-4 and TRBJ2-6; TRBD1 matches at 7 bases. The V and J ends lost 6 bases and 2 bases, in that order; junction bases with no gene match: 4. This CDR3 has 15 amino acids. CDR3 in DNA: TGTGCCAGCAGCCGCGACAGGGCTGGGGCCAACGTCCTGACTTTC. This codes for CASSRDRAGANVLTF.

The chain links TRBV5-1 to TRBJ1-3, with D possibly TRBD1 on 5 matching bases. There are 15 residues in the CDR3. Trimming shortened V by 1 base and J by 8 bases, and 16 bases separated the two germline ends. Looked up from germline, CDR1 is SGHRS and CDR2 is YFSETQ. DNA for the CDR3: TGCGCCAGCAGCTTGAATCCCGACAGTCGCGACACCATATATTTT. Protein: CASSLNPDSRDTIYF.

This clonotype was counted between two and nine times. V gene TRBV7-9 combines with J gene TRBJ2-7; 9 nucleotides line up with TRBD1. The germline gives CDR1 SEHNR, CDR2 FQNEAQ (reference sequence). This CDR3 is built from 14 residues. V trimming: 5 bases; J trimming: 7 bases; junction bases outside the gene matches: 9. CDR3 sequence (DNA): TGTGCCAGCAGCCCAAACCGGGACAGGGTTGAGCAGTACTTC. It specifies CASSPNRDRVEQYF.

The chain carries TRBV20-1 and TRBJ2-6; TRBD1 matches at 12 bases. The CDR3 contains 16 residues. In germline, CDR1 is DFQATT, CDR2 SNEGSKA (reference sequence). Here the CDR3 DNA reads TGCAGCGCCCCCGGGACAGGGGGCCCTGGGGCCAACGTCCTGACTTTC. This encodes CSAPGTGGPGANVLTF.

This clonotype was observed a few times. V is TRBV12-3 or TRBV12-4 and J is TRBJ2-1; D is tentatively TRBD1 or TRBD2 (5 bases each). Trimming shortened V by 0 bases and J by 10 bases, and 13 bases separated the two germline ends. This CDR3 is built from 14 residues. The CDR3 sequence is CASSLAYSEGEQFF. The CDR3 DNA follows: TGTGCCAGCAGTTTAGCTTACAGTGAGGGGGAGCAGTTCTTC.

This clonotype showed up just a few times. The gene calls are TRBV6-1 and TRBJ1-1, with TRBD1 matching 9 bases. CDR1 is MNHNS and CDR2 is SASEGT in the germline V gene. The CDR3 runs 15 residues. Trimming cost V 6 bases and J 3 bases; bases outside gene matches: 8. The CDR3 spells CASRPGQGSHTEAFF. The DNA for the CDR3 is TGTGCCAGCAGGCCGGGACAGGGATCGCACACTGAAGCTTTCTTT.

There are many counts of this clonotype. The CDR3 region has the DNA TGCAGTGCTAGAGAAGGGGGGGCCCAAAATGAGCAGTTCTTC. Encoded protein: CSAREGGAQNEQFF. The gene calls are TRBV20-1 and TRBJ2-1; D is possibly TRBD2 (7 bases). In germline, CDR1 is DFQATT, CDR2 SNEGSKA (reference sequence). The CDR3 has 14 amino acids. V lost 0 bases and J lost 7, with 13 bases in between.

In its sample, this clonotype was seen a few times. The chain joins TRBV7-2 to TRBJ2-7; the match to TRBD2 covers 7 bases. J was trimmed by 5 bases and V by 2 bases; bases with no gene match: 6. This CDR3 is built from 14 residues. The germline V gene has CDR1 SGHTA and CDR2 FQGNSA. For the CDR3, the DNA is TGTGCCAGCAGCTTACTAGCGGCGATCGACGAGCAGTACTTC. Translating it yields CASSLLAAIDEQYF.

This CDR3 reads CASSSIAGVGETQYF. CDR3 nucleotide sequence: TGTGCCAGCAGCTCAATAGCGGGAGTCGGAGAGACCCAGTACTTC. The chain recombines TRBV7-3 with TRBJ2-5, with 9 positions matching TRBD2. Trimming cost V 4 bases and J 4 bases; bases outside gene matches: 7. The CDR3 is 15 residues long. The germline V gene encodes CDR1 SGHTA and CDR2 FQGTGA. The complete variable domain, with remaining parts taken from reference TRBV7-3 and TRBJ2-5, reads GAGVSQTPSNKVTEKGKYVELRCDPISGHTALYWYRQSLGQGPEFLIYFQGTGAADDSGLPNDRFFAVRPEGSVSTLKIQRTERGDSAVYLCASSSIAGVGETQYFGPGTRLLVL.